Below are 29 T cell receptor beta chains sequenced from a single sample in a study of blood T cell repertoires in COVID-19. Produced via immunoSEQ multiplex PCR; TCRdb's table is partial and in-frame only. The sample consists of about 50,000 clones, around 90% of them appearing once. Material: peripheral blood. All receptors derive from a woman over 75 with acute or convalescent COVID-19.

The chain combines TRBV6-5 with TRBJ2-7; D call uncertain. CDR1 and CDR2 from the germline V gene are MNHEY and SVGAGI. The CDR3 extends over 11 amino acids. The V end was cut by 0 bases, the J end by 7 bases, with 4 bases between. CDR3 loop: CASSYSREQYF. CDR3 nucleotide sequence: TGTGCCAGCAGTTACTCCAGGGAGCAGTACTTC.

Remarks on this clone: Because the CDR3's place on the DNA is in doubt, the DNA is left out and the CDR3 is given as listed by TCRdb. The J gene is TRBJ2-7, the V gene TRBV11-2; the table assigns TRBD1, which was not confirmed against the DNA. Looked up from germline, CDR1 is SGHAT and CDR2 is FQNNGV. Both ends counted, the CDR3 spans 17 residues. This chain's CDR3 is CASSLAFGPGANYEQYF.

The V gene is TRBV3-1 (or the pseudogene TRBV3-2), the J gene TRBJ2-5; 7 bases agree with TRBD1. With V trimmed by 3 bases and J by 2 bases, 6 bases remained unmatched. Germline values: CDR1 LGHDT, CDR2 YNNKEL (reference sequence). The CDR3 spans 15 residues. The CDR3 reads CASSHWDRKQETQYF. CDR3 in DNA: TGTGCCAGCAGCCACTGGGACAGAAAACAAGAGACCCAGTACTTC.

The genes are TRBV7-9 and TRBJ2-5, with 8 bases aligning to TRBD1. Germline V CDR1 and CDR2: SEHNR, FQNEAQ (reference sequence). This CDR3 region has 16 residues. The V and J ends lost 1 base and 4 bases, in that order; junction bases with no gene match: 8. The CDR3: CASSLGLGQGRETQYF. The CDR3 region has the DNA TGTGCCAGCAGCTTAGGCCTCGGACAGGGCCGAGAGACCCAGTACTTC.

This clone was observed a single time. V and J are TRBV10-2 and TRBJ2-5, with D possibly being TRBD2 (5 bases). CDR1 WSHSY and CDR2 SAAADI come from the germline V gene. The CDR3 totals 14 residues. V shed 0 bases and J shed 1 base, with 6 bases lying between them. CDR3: CASSESTSQETQYF. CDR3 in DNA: TGCGCCAGCAGTGAGTCTACTAGCCAAGAGACCCAGTACTTC.

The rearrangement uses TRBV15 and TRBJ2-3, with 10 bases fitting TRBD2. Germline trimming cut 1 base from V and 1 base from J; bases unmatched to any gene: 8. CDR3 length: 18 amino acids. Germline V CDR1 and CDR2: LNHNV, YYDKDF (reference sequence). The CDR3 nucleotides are TGTGCCACCAGCAGAGTAGCCTGGCTAGCGGGGGGCACAGATACGCAGTATTTT. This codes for CATSRVAWLAGGTDTQYF.

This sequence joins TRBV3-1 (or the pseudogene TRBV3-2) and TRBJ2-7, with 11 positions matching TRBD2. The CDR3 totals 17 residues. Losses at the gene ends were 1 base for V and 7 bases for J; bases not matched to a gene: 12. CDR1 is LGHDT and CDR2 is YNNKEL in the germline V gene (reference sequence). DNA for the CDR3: TGTGCCAGCAGCCAAGCGTTAGCGGGGGGGTATCCCCGAGAGCAGTACTTC. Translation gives CASSQALAGGYPREQYF.

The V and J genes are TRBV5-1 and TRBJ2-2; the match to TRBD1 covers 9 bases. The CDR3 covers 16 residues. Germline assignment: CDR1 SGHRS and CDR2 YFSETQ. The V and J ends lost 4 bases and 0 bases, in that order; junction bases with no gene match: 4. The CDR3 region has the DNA TGCGCCAGCAGCGGGGGGACAGGGACGAACACCGGGGAGCTGTTTTTT. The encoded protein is CASSGGTGTNTGELFF. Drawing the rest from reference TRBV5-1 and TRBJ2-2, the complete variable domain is KAGVTQTPRYLIKTRGQQVTLSCSPISGHRSVSWYQQTPGQGLQFLFEYFSETQRNKGNFPGRFSGRQFSNSRSEMNVSTLELGDSALYLCASSGGTGTNTGELFFGEGSRLTVL.

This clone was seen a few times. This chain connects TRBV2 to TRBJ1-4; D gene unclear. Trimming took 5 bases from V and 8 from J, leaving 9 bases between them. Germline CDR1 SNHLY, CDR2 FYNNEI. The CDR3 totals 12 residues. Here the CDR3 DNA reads TGTGCCAGCAGTACCCAGCGGGAAAAACTGTTTTTT. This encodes CASSTQREKLFF.

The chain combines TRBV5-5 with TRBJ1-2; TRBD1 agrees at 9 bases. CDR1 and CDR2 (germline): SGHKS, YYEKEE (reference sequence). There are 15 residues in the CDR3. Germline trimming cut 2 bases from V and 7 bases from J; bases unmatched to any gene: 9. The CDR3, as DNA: TGTGCCAGCAGCTTCTTAGGGACAGGGTCTGCTGGCTACACCTTC. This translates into CASSFLGTGSAGYTF.

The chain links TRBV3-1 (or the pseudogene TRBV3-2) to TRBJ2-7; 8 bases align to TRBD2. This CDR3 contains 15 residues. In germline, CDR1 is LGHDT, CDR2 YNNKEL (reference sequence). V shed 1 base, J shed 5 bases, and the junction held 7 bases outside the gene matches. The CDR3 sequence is CASSQAAGAWDEQYF. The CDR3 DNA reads TGTGCCAGCAGCCAAGCAGCGGGGGCCTGGGACGAGCAGTACTTC.

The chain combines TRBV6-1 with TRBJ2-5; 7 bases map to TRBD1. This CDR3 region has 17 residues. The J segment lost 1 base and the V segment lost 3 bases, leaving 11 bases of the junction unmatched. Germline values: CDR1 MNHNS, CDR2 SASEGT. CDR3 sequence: CASSEGLGRGSQETQYF. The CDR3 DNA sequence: TGTGCCAGCAGTGAGGGGCTGGGCAGGGGGTCCCAAGAGACCCAGTACTTC.

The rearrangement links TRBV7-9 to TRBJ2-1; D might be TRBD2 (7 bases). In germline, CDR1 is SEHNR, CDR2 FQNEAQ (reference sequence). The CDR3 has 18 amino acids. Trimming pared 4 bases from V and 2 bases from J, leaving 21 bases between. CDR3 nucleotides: TGTGCCAGCAGCTATTACCGGGGCGGGGGCCTCACCTACAATGAGCAGTTCTTC. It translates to CASSYYRGGGLTYNEQFF. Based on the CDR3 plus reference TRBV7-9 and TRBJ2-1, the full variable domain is DTGVSQNPRHKITKRGQNVTFRCDPISEHNRLYWYRQTLGQGPEFLTYFQNEAQLEKSRLLSDRFSAERPKGSFSTLEIQRTEQGDSAMYLCASSYYRGGGLTYNEQFFGPGTRLTVL.

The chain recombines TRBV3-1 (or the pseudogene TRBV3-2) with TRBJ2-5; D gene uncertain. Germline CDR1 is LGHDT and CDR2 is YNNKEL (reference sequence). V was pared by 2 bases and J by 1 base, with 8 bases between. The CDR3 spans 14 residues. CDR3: CASSQRGPQETQYF. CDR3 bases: TGTGCCAGCAGCCAACGTGGGCCCCAAGAGACCCAGTACTTC.

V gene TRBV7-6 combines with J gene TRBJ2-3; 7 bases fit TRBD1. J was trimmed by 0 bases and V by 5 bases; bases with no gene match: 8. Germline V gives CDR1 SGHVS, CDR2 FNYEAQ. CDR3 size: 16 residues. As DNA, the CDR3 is TGTGCCAGCAGCACGCTACAGGGGCAGAGCACAGATACGCAGTATTTT. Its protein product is CASSTLQGQSTDTQYF.

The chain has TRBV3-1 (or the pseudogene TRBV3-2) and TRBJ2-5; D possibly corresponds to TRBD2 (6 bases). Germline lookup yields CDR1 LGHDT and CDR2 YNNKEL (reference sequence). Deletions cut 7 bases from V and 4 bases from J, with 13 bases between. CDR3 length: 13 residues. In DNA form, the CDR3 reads TGTGCCAGCAAGAAAATGGGGGGAGAGACCCAGTACTTC. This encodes CASKKMGGETQYF.

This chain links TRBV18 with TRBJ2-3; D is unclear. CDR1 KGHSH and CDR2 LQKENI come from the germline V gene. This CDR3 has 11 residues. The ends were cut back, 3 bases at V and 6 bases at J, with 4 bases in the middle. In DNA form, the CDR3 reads TGTGCCAGCTCACCGTCGGATACGCAGTATTTT. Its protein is CASSPSDTQYF.

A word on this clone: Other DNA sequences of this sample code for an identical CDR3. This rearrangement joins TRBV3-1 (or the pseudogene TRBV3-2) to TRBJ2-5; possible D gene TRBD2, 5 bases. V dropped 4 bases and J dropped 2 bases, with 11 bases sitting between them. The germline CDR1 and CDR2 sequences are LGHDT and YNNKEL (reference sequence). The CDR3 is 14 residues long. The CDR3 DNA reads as TGTGCCAGCAGCCCTCGAGGGCTACAAGAGACCCAGTACTTC. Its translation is CASSPRGLQETQYF.

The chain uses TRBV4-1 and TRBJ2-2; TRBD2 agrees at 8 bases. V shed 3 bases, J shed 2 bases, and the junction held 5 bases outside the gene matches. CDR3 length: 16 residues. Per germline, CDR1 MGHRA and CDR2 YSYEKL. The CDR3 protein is CASSHPGGVNTGELFF. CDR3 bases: TGCGCCAGCAGCCACCCGGGGGGGGTCAACACCGGGGAGCTGTTTTTT.

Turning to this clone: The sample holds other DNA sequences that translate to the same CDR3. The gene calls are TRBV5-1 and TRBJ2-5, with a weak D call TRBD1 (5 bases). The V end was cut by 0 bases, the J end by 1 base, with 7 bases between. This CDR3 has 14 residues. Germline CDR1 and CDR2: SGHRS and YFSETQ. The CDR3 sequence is CASSLGTSQETQYF. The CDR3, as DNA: TGCGCCAGCAGCTTGGGGACATCCCAAGAGACCCAGTACTTC.

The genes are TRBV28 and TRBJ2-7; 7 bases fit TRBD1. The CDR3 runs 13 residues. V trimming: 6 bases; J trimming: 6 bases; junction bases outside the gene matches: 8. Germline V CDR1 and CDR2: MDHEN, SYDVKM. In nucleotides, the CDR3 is TGTGCCAGCAGGAACAGGGGCTCTGGCGAGCAGTACGTC. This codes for CASRNRGSGEQYV.

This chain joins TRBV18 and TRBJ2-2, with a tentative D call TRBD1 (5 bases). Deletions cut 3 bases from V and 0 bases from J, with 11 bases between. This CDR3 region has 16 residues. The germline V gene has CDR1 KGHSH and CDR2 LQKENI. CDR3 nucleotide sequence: TGTGCCAGCTCACCCCGGACATCTACGAACACCGGGGAGCTGTTTTTT. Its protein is CASSPRTSTNTGELFF. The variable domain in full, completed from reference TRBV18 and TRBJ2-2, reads NAGVMQNPRHLVRRRGQEARLRCSPMKGHSHVYWYRQLPEEGLKFMVYLQKENIIDESGMPKERFSAEFPKEGPSILRIQQVVRGDSAAYFCASSPRTSTNTGELFFGEGSRLTVL.

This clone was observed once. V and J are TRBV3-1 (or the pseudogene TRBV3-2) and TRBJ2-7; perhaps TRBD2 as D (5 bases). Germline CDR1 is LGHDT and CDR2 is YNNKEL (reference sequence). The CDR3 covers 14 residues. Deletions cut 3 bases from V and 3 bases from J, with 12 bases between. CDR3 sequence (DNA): TGTGCCAGCAGCCACGTGTCTCGGGGCTACGAGCAGTACTTC. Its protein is CASSHVSRGYEQYF.

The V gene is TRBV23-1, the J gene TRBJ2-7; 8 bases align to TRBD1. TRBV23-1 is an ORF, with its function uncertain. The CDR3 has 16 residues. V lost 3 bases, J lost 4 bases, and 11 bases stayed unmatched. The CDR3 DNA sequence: TGCGCCAGCAGTCACCCTGGGACAGGTTTTGGATACGAGCAGTACTTC. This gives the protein CASSHPGTGFGYEQYF.

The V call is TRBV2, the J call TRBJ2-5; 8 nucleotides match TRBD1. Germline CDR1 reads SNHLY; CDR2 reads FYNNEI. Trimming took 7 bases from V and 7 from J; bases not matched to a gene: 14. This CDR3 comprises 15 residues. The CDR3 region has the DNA TGTGCCAGCATCAACAACAGGGGGTCACGGGGGACCCAGTACTTC. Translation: CASINNRGSRGTQYF.

This CDR3 reads CASSQESVNNSPLHF. In nucleotides, the CDR3 is TGTGCCAGCAGCCAAGAGTCGGTTAATAATTCACCCCTCCACTTT. The chain joins TRBV3-1 (or the pseudogene TRBV3-2) to TRBJ1-6; no clear D gene. The CDR3 consists of 15 residues. Trimming left V 0 bases short and J 5 bases short, with 8 bases between. In germline, CDR1 is LGHDT, CDR2 YNNKEL (reference sequence).

The CDR3: CASSPDSFGFYEQYF. The CDR3 region has the DNA TGCGCCAGCAGCCCCGACAGTTTCGGATTCTACGAGCAGTACTTC. The chain carries TRBV5-1 and TRBJ2-7, with TRBD1 as a possible D gene (5 bases). Germline V gives CDR1 SGHRS, CDR2 YFSETQ. CDR3 length: 15 amino acids. V lost 4 bases to trimming and J lost 3 bases, with 17 bases between them.

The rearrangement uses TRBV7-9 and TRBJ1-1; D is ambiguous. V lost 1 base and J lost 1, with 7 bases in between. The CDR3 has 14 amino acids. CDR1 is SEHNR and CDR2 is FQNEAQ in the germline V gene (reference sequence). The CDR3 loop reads CASSLGNRNTEAFF. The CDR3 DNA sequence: TGTGCCAGCAGCTTAGGCAACAGGAACACTGAAGCTTTCTTT. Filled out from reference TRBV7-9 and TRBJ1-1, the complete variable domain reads DTGVSQNPRHKITKRGQNVTFRCDPISEHNRLYWYRQTLGQGPEFLTYFQNEAQLEKSRLLSDRFSAERPKGSFSTLEIQRTEQGDSAMYLCASSLGNRNTEAFFGQGTRLTVV.

The CDR3 DNA reads as TGTGCCAGCAGGGGGGCTGGGTCAACTAATGAAAAACTGTTTTTT. Its protein is CASRGAGSTNEKLFF. The chain carries TRBV6-5 and TRBJ1-4; weak D call: TRBD1 (6 bases). The V gene's germline CDR1 is MNHEY and CDR2 SVGAGI. The V end lost 6 bases, the J end lost 0 bases, and 11 bases lay between the germline ends. The CDR3 is made up of 15 amino acids.